These T cell receptor beta chains were read from a single sample in a study of T cell responses to AZD1222 COVID-19 vaccine. Only in-frame clones appear in the TCRdb table, and some are missing; sequencing was by immunoSEQ multiplex PCR. Of approximately 160,000 clones listed, 85% to 95% are singletons. The source was peripheral blood, collected on day 0 of AZD1222 vaccination. The receptors were gathered from an adult in good health. Both conserved end residues are part of each CDR3. The D gene is left open where the match is weak. Size values are once, few and many counts, or a class for expanded clones, and some rows have none.

d_gene: -; abundance: -; v_gene: TRBV9; j_gene: TRBJ1-1; CDR3aa: CASSVDPLNTEAFF; CDR3nt: TGTGCCAGCAGCGTAGACCCCTTGAACACTGAAGCTTTCTTT
d_gene: -; abundance: -; v_gene: TRBV18; j_gene: TRBJ1-6; CDR3aa: CASSPGNSPLHF; CDR3nt: TGTGCCAGCTCACCGGGTAATTCACCCCTCCACTTT
d_gene: TRBD1; abundance: -; v_gene: TRBV30; j_gene: TRBJ1-6; CDR3aa: CAWSVGQTYNSPLHF; CDR3nt: TGTGCCTGGAGTGTGGGACAGACCTATAATTCACCCCTCCACTTT
d_gene: TRBD1; abundance: -; v_gene: TRBV7-8; j_gene: TRBJ2-2; CDR3aa: CASSITRDRGRAVITGELFF; CDR3nt: TGTGCCAGCAGCATTACCCGGGACAGGGGCCGTGCGGTGATCACCGGGGAGCTGTTTTTT
d_gene: -; abundance: once; v_gene: TRBV12-3/TRBV12-4; j_gene: TRBJ1-2; CDR3aa: CASSFSNGYTF; CDR3nt: TGTGCCAGCAGTTTTAGTAATGGCTACACCTTC
d_gene: TRBD2; abundance: once; v_gene: TRBV7-2; j_gene: TRBJ2-5; CDR3aa: CASSTRLAGTQETQYF; CDR3nt: TGTGCCAGCAGCACCAGACTAGCGGGGACCCAAGAGACCCAGTACTTC
d_gene: -; abundance: -; v_gene: TRBV2; j_gene: TRBJ2-5; CDR3aa: CASCPTYNLGETQYF; CDR3nt: TGTGCCAGTTGCCCGACCTACAACCTTGGGGAGACCCAGTACTTC
d_gene: -; abundance: -; v_gene: TRBV5-6; j_gene: TRBJ2-6; CDR3aa: CASTGSGANVLTF; CDR3nt: TGTGCCAGCACTGGGTCAGGGGCCAACGTCCTGACTTTC
d_gene: -; abundance: -; v_gene: TRBV7-3; j_gene: TRBJ2-2; CDR3aa: CASKRMQGTGELFF; CDR3nt: TGTGCCAGCAAACGGATGCAGGGGACCGGGGAGCTGTTTTTT
d_gene: -; abundance: -; v_gene: TRBV19; j_gene: TRBJ2-6; CDR3aa: CASSLGLPFSGANVLTF; CDR3nt: TGTGCCAGTAGTCTCGGACTACCGTTCTCTGGGGCCAACGTCCTGACTTTC
d_gene: TRBD1; abundance: -; v_gene: TRBV3-1/TRBV3-2; j_gene: TRBJ1-6; CDR3aa: CASSLRDSNSPLHF; CDR3nt: TGTGCCAGCAGCCTCCGGGACAGCAATTCACCCCTCCACTTT
d_gene: TRBD1; abundance: -; v_gene: TRBV27; j_gene: TRBJ1-2; CDR3aa: CASSWGPGGAYGYTF; CDR3nt: TGTGCCAGTAGTTGGGGTCCAGGGGGAGCCTATGGCTACACCTTC
d_gene: -; abundance: -; v_gene: TRBV28; j_gene: TRBJ2-5; CDR3aa: CASSYGETQYF; CDR3nt: TGTGCCAGCAGTTACGGGGAGACCCAGTACTTC
d_gene: TRBD2; abundance: once; v_gene: TRBV3-1/TRBV3-2; j_gene: TRBJ2-3; CDR3aa: CASSRLAGGQDTQYF; CDR3nt: TGTGCCAGCAGCCGACTAGCGGGGGGGCAGGATACGCAGTATTTT
d_gene: -; abundance: -; v_gene: TRBV2; j_gene: TRBJ1-1; CDR3aa: CASSDYRSNTEAFF; CDR3nt: TGTGCCAGCAGTGATTATCGCTCGAACACTGAAGCTTTCTTT
d_gene: TRBD1; abundance: -; v_gene: TRBV5-1; j_gene: TRBJ2-1; CDR3aa: CASRRDRGQNEQFF; CDR3nt: TGCGCCAGCCGCAGGGACAGGGGGCAGAATGAGCAGTTCTTC
d_gene: -; abundance: -; v_gene: TRBV14; j_gene: TRBJ2-5; CDR3aa: CASSQLQGSPFTQYF; CDR3nt: TGTGCCAGCAGCCAATTACAGGGATCCCCTTTTACCCAGTACTTC
d_gene: -; abundance: -; v_gene: TRBV12-3/TRBV12-4; j_gene: TRBJ1-1; CDR3aa: CASSSGVSEAFF; CDR3nt: TGTGCCAGCAGCTCCGGTGTAAGTGAAGCTTTCTTT
d_gene: TRBD1; abundance: -; v_gene: TRBV2; j_gene: TRBJ1-1; CDR3aa: CASRIGTDTEAFF; CDR3nt: TGTGCCAGCAGAATCGGGACAGACACTGAAGCTTTCTTT
d_gene: -; abundance: -; v_gene: TRBV5-1; j_gene: TRBJ2-7; CDR3aa: CASSLGPKPHEQYF; CDR3nt: TGCGCCAGCAGCCTGGGCCCGAAGCCCCACGAGCAGTACTTC
d_gene: TRBD2; abundance: -; v_gene: TRBV13; j_gene: TRBJ2-3; CDR3aa: CASSLGLGLAGGHDRTDTQYF; CDR3nt: TGTGCCAGCAGCTTAGGCCTAGGACTAGCGGGGGGGCATGATAGGACAGATACGCAGTATTTT
d_gene: -; abundance: -; v_gene: TRBV16; j_gene: TRBJ2-2; CDR3aa: CASSFRSTGELFF; CDR3nt: TGTGCCAGCAGCTTCAGGAGCACCGGGGAGCTGTTTTTT
d_gene: -; abundance: -; v_gene: TRBV29-1; j_gene: TRBJ2-5; CDR3aa: CSALQEEKETQYF; CDR3nt: TGCAGCGCCCTCCAGGAGGAAAAAGAGACCCAGTACTTC
d_gene: TRBD1; abundance: once; v_gene: TRBV2; j_gene: TRBJ1-1; CDR3aa: CASTVDRGTEAFF; CDR3nt: TGTGCCAGCACTGTGGACAGGGGAACTGAAGCTTTCTTT
d_gene: -; abundance: few; v_gene: TRBV6-1; j_gene: TRBJ1-1; CDR3aa: CASSDVQNTEAFF; CDR3nt: TGTGCCAGCAGTGATGTCCAGAACACTGAAGCTTTCTTT
d_gene: TRBD2; abundance: -; v_gene: TRBV9; j_gene: TRBJ2-1; CDR3aa: CASSFGLAGVEQFF; CDR3nt: TGTGCCAGCAGCTTTGGACTAGCGGGGGTTGAGCAGTTCTTC
d_gene: -; abundance: -; v_gene: TRBV12-3/TRBV12-4; j_gene: TRBJ2-3; CDR3aa: CASSPNRPDTQYF; CDR3nt: TGTGCCAGCAGCCCCAACAGGCCGGATACGCAGTATTTT
d_gene: -; abundance: -; v_gene: TRBV10-3; j_gene: TRBJ2-3; CDR3aa: CAISGGASTDTQYF; CDR3nt: TGTGCCATCAGTGGGGGGGCTAGCACAGATACGCAGTATTTT
d_gene: -; abundance: -; v_gene: TRBV6-5; j_gene: TRBJ2-7; CDR3aa: CASSYTVSSYEQYF; CDR3nt: TGTGCCAGCAGTTACACGGTGAGCTCCTACGAGCAGTACTTC
d_gene: TRBD1; abundance: -; v_gene: TRBV30; j_gene: TRBJ2-4; CDR3aa: CAGTGGRAENIQYF; CDR3nt: TGTGCCGGAACAGGGGGCAGGGCTGAAAACATTCAGTACTTC
d_gene: -; abundance: -; v_gene: TRBV19; j_gene: TRBJ2-5; CDR3aa: CASSEDGEETQYF; CDR3nt: TGTGCCAGTAGTGAGGACGGGGAGGAGACCCAGTACTTC
d_gene: -; abundance: -; v_gene: TRBV5-1; j_gene: TRBJ2-1; CDR3aa: CASSLDRARNEQFF; CDR3nt: TGCGCCAGCAGCTTGGATAGGGCCCGCAATGAGCAGTTCTTC
d_gene: -; abundance: -; v_gene: TRBV6-5; j_gene: TRBJ1-5; CDR3aa: CASSYSEGGQPQHF; CDR3nt: TGTGCCAGCAGTTACTCGGAAGGCGGACAGCCCCAGCATTTT
d_gene: -; abundance: -; v_gene: TRBV14; j_gene: TRBJ2-1; CDR3aa: CASKGRDKFYNEQFF; CDR3nt: TGTGCCAGCAAGGGGCGGGACAAATTTTACAATGAGCAGTTCTTC
d_gene: -; abundance: -; v_gene: TRBV19; j_gene: TRBJ2-6; CDR3aa: CASSIDPPGAWANVLTF; CDR3nt: TGTGCCAGTAGTATAGATCCACCGGGCGCCTGGGCCAACGTCCTGACTTTC
d_gene: -; abundance: -; v_gene: TRBV7-8; j_gene: TRBJ1-2; CDR3aa: CASSRPEWISYTF; CDR3nt: TGTGCCAGCAGCCGGCCGGAGTGGATCAGCTACACCTTC
d_gene: -; abundance: -; v_gene: TRBV30; j_gene: TRBJ1-3; CDR3aa: CAWSVGGPRNTIYF; CDR3nt: TGTGCCTGGAGTGTCGGAGGACCCAGAAACACCATATATTTT
d_gene: TRBD2; abundance: -; v_gene: TRBV5-1; j_gene: TRBJ2-1; CDR3aa: CASSYVAGGKNEQFF; CDR3nt: TGCGCCAGCAGCTACGTAGCGGGGGGGAAGAATGAGCAGTTCTTC
d_gene: -; abundance: -; v_gene: TRBV5-1; j_gene: TRBJ1-6; CDR3aa: CASSRTGGANSPLHF; CDR3nt: TGCGCCAGCAGCCGGACCGGGGGGGCGAATTCACCCCTCCACTTT
d_gene: -; abundance: -; v_gene: TRBV28; j_gene: TRBJ2-1; CDR3aa: CACLDVNRGSYNEQFF; CDR3nt: TGTGCCTGCCTCGATGTTAATAGGGGGTCCTACAATGAGCAGTTCTTC
d_gene: -; abundance: once; v_gene: TRBV7-9; j_gene: TRBJ2-3; CDR3aa: CASSLGQFTDTQYF; CDR3nt: TGTGCCAGCAGCTTAGGGCAGTTCACAGATACGCAGTATTTT
d_gene: TRBD1; abundance: once; v_gene: TRBV28; j_gene: TRBJ2-7; CDR3aa: CASRLRTGSSEQYF; CDR3nt: TGTGCCAGCAGACTGCGGACAGGGTCCAGCGAGCAGTACTTC
d_gene: TRBD1; abundance: once; v_gene: TRBV27; j_gene: TRBJ1-6; CDR3aa: CASSPTGGARASPLHF; CDR3nt: TGTGCCAGCAGTCCGACAGGGGGGGCCCGGGCATCACCCCTCCACTTT
d_gene: TRBD2; abundance: -; v_gene: TRBV28; j_gene: TRBJ2-4; CDR3aa: CASSLRASGGRKNIQYF; CDR3nt: TGTGCCAGCAGTTTAAGGGCTAGCGGGGGGCGCAAAAACATTCAGTACTTC
d_gene: TRBD1; abundance: -; v_gene: TRBV5-1; j_gene: TRBJ2-7; CDR3aa: CASSTGTDIFYEQYF; CDR3nt: TGCGCCAGCTCAACCGGGACAGATATTTTCTACGAGCAGTACTTC
d_gene: -; abundance: -; v_gene: TRBV29-1; j_gene: TRBJ2-3; CDR3aa: CSVEGGITDTQYF; CDR3nt: TGCAGCGTTGAAGGGGGAATCACAGATACGCAGTATTTT
d_gene: TRBD2; abundance: -; v_gene: TRBV27; j_gene: TRBJ2-3; CDR3aa: CASSHRGVDTQYF; CDR3nt: TGTGCCAGCAGTCATCGGGGGGTAGATACGCAGTATTTT
d_gene: -; abundance: -; v_gene: TRBV29-1; j_gene: TRBJ2-7; CDR3aa: CSLVGRTTPSYEQYF; CDR3nt: TGCAGCCTTGTGGGCAGGACGACCCCGTCCTACGAGCAGTACTTC
d_gene: -; abundance: -; v_gene: TRBV3-1/TRBV3-2; j_gene: TRBJ2-2; CDR3aa: CASSLLTDGELFF; CDR3nt: TGTGCCAGCAGCCTCCTGACCGACGGGGAGCTGTTTTTT